This T cell receptor beta chain was captured in a study of identical twins (dated by TCRdb to 2016 to 2017). Regarding the study in general: The study deep-sequenced TCR alpha and beta repertoires from monozygotic twins, unrelated adults of various ages and cord blood to test whether fetal clonotypes persist. Replicate twin experiments were performed at different times using different library preparation protocols to rule out contamination.

Every donor in the study was a healthy Caucasian. The twin cohort comprised three pairs of female monozygotic twins, all aged roughly 18 to 29 years. Positive isolation kits from Invitrogen were used to isolate CD4+ and CD8+ T cell populations. What the authors observed across the whole study: In monozygotic twins, out-of-frame TCR alpha sharing was systematically underestimated by recombination models, although the models agreed with sharing between unrelated individuals. Fewer insertions were carried by abundant cord blood beta clonotypes; a weaker similar trend was observed in young adult naive repertoires, while no such trend was observed in memory repertoires. Zero-insertion analyses could be partly confounded by invariant T cells such as MAIT and iNKT, though diverse VJ usage argued against such confounding for most clonotypes. The excess sharing between twins in beta out-of-frame sequences was weaker because fewer shared sequences reduced the signal-to-noise ratio. Out-of-frame TCR alpha sequences shared between twins showed an excess of low generation-probability sequences compared with coincidental sharing between unrelated individuals. Because the same donors could not be followed over many years, the conclusions relied on cross-sectional statistical analysis.

The germline ends are 10 bases apart after V is trimmed by 4 bases and J by 8 bases. As encoded in the germline V gene, CDR1 is SGHTA while CDR2 is FQGNSA. From cysteine to phenylalanine, the CDR3 is 12 amino acids long. Solely the CDR3 DNA is kept, with 36 bases framed from the first base. The library was produced with 5' RACE. TCRdb lists the instrument as Illumina HiSeq 2000. A universal primer binding site was added through template switching, and the final cDNA carried a unique molecular identifier so that TCR cDNA molecules could be counted accurately. Specific primers in the conserved constant-segment region were used to synthesize first-strand cDNA for the TCR alpha and beta chains. To control for contamination, each cDNA library was double barcoded with a SMART-Mk sample barcode plus Illumina barcodes. TruSeq adapter sequences and Illumina sample barcodes were added in two successive PCR steps. The Illumina HiSeq platform was used with custom primers to sequence TCR alpha and beta cDNA libraries. The published analysis was carried out like this. Unique molecular identifiers were extracted from raw reads with MiGEC, and CDR3 positions were determined with MiXCR. For each individual, recombination models were inferred using an EM algorithm with the repgenHMM and IGoR tools. The analysis of shared clonotypes was done with the tcR package in R, with sharing normalized by the product of cloneset sizes. To study raw recombination without the effects of thymic and clonal selection, out-of-frame nonproductive sequences were analyzed. TCRdb handled the public reads itself, with Q25 trimming in fastp and clone calling in MiXCR, and kept productive beta chains. Merged by CDR3 protein, the rows form single entries marked with the most common genes and DNA. These V and J calls derive from TCRdb rather than the authors' analysis. This sample comprises about 530,000 distinct CDR3 sequences, roughly 15% of them detected only once. The ten top clones hold roughly 0.46% of the sample.

As to this clonotype: The antigen it binds to is not known. No per-base quality is available; no much larger clone lies one base away.

These data were likewise used in another study, on yellow fever vaccine responses in identical twins. Per the second study: According to the authors, in identical twins the way T cells responded to vaccination appeared partly convergent and partly personalized. The study precisely tracked vaccine-responding T cell clones in identical twins.

The material sequenced was CD4+ T cells sorted from blood. The sequence derives from a woman between 18 and 29 years old in good health. The receptor chain draws on TRBV7-2 and TRBJ2-3; the D gene is unclear. The sequenced DNA is TGTGCCAGCAGCTCCCCCGTGTCTACGCAGTATTTT. Translated, this is CASSSPVSTQYF.